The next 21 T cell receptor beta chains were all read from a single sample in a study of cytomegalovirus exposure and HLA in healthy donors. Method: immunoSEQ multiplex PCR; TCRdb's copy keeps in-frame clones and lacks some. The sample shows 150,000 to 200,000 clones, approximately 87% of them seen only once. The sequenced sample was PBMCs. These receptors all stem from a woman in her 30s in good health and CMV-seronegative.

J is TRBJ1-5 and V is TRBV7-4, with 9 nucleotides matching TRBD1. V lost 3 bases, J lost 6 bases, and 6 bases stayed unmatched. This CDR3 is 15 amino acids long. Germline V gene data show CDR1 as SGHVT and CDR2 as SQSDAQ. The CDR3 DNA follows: TGTGCCAGCAGCTTTACGACAGGGGGATTTCAGCCCCAGCATTTT. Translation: CASSFTTGGFQPQHF.

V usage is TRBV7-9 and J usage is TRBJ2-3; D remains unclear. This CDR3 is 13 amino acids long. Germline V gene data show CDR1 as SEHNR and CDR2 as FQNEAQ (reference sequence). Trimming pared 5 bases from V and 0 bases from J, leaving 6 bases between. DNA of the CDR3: TGTGCCAGCAGCCCCCCAAGCACAGATACGCAGTATTTT. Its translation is CASSPPSTDTQYF.

The CDR3 DNA sequence: TGCGCCAGCAGCTTACCGGGACTAGCGGGGGGCCATGAGCAGTTCTTC. It is translated as CASSLPGLAGGHEQFF. The chain employs TRBV5-1 and TRBJ2-1, with 15 bases fitting TRBD2. Trimming removed 2 bases from V and 8 bases from J; junction bases left unmatched: 5. CDR1 and CDR2 (germline): SGHRS, YFSETQ. The CDR3 extends over 16 amino acids.

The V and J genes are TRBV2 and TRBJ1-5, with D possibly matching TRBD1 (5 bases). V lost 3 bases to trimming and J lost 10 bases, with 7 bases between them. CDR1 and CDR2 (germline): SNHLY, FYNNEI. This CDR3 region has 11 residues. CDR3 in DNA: TGTGCCAGCAGTGACCAGGGTCCCCAGCATTTT. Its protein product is CASSDQGPQHF.

The CDR3 DNA reads as TGCAGTGGGTTCGGGACAGGGGGCCAAATTGGGTATGGCTACACCTTC. Translating gives CSGFGTGGQIGYGYTF. The J gene is TRBJ1-2, the V gene TRBV29-1, with 12 bases aligning to TRBD1. The CDR3 is 16 amino acids. The germline V gene has CDR1 SQVTM and CDR2 ANQGSEA.

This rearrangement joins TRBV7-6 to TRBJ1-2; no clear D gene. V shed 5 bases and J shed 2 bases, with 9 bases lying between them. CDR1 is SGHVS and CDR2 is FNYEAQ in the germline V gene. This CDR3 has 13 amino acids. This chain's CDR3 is CASSPEENYGYTF. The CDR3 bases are TGTGCCAGCAGCCCCGAGGAAAACTATGGCTACACCTTC.

The CDR3 region has the DNA TGTGCCAGCAGCCGCCAGCCGATTGGGGGCCGGTACGCCGGGGAGCTGTTTTTT. Amino acids: CASSRQPIGGRYAGELFF. V and J are TRBV7-9 and TRBJ2-2, with D possibly TRBD1 on 6 matching bases. The CDR3 sequence is 18 residues long. V was clipped by 5 bases and J by 6 bases, with 25 bases between them. Germline-derived CDR1 and CDR2 are SEHNR and FQNEAQ (reference sequence).

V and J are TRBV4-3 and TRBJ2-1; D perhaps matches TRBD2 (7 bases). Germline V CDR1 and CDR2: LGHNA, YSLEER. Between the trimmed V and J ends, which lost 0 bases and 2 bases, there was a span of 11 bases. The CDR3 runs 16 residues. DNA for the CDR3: TGCGCCAGCAGCCAAGATTCGGGGGGCGCCTACAATGAGCAGTTCTTC. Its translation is CASSQDSGGAYNEQFF.

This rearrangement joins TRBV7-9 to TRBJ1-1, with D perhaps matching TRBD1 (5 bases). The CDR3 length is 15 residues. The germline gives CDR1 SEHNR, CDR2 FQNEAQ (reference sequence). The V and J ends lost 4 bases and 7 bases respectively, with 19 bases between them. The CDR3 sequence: CASSSRDYNSLEAFF. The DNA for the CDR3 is TGTGCCAGCAGCTCCCGGGACTATAATTCCCTTGAAGCTTTCTTT.

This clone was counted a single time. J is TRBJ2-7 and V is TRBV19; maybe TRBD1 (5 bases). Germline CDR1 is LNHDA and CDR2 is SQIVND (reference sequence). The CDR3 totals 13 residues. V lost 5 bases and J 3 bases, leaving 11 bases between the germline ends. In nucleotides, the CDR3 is TGTGCCAGTAGTGTAGGGGCCCTCTACGAGCAGTACTTC. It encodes CASSVGALYEQYF.

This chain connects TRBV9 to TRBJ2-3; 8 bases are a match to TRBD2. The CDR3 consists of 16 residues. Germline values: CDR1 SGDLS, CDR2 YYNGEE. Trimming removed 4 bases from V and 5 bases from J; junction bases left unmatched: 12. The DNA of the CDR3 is TGTGCCAGCAGCCCCAGTGGTAGCGGGGTTTTAGATACGCAGTATTTT. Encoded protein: CASSPSGSGVLDTQYF.

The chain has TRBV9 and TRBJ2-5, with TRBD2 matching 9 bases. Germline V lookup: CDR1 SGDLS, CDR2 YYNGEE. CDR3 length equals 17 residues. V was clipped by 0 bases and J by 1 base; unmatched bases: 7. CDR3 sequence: CASSVDPAGGTQETQYF. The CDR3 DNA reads TGTGCCAGCAGCGTAGACCCAGCGGGGGGTACCCAAGAGACCCAGTACTTC.

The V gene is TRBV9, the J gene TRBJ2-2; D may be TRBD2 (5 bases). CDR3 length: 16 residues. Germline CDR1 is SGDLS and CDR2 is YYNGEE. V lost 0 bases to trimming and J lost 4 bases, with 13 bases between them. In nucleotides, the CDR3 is TGTGCCAGCAGCGTAGTGGCTAGCCATGGCACCGGGGAGCTGTTTTTT. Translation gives CASSVVASHGTGELFF.

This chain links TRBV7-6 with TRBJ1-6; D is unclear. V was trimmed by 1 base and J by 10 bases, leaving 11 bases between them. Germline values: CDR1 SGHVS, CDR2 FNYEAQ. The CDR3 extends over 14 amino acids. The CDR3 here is CASSLGGIGSPLHF. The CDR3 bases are TGTGCCAGCAGCTTAGGAGGGATTGGCTCACCCCTCCACTTT.

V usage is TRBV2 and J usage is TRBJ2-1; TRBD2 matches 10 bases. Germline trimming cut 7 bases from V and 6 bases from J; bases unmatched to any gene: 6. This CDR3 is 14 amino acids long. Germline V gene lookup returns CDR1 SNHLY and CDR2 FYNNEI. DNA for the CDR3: TGTGCCAGCACTGAGCGGGGGGGCTTCAATGAGCAGTTCTTC. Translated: CASTERGGFNEQFF.

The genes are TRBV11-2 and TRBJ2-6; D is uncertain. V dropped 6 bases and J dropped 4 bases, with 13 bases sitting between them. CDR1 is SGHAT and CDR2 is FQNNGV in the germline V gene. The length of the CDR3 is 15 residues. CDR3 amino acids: CASRRPSFGANVLTF. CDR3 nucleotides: TGTGCCAGCAGGCGTCCGTCCTTCGGGGCCAACGTCCTGACTTTC.

CDR3 protein: CASSLNQGGIDYGYTF. CDR3 sequence (DNA): TGTGCCAGCAGCCTTAATCAGGGGGGAATAGACTATGGCTACACCTTC. The V gene is TRBV14, the J gene TRBJ1-2, with TRBD1 matching 7 bases. J was trimmed by 3 bases and V by 4 bases; bases with no gene match: 11. This CDR3 region has 16 residues. Germline CDR1 is SGHDN and CDR2 is FVKESK.

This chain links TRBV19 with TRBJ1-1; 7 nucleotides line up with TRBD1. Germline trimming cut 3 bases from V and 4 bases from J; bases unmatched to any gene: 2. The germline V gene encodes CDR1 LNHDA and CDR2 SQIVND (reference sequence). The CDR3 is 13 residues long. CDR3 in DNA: TGTGCCAGTAGTATGTCAGGGGGCACTGAAGCTTTCTTT. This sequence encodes CASSMSGGTEAFF. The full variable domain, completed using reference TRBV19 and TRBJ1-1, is DGGITQSPKYLFRKEGQNVTLSCEQNLNHDAMYWYRQDPGQGLRLIYYSQIVNDFQKGDIAEGYSVSREKKESFPLTVTSAQKNPTAFYLCASSMSGGTEAFFGQGTRLTVV.

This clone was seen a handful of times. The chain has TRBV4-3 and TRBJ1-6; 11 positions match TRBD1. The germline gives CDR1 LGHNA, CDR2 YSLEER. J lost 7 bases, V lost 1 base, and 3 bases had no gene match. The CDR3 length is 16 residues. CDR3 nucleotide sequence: TGCGCCAGCAGCCAAGTCGGGACAGGGGGGAATTCACCCCTCCACTTT. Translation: CASSQVGTGGNSPLHF.

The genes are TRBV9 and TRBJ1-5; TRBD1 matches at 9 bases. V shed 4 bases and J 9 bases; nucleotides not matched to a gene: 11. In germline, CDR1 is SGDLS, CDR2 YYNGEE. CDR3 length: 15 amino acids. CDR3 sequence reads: CASSPEGTGNRPQHF. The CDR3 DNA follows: TGTGCCAGCAGCCCCGAGGGGACAGGGAATAGGCCCCAGCATTTT. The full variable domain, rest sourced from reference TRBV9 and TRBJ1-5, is DSGVTQTPKHLITATGQRVTLRCSPRSGDLSVYWYQQSLDQGLQFLIQYYNGEERAKGNILERFSAQQFPDLHSELNLSSLELGDSALYFCASSPEGTGNRPQHFGDGTRLSIL.

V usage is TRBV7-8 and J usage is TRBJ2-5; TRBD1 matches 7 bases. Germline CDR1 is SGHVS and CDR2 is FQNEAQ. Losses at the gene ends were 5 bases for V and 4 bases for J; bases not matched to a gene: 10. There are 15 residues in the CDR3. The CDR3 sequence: CASSLRDSPRETQYF. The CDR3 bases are TGTGCCAGCAGCCTACGGGACAGCCCGCGAGAGACCCAGTACTTC.